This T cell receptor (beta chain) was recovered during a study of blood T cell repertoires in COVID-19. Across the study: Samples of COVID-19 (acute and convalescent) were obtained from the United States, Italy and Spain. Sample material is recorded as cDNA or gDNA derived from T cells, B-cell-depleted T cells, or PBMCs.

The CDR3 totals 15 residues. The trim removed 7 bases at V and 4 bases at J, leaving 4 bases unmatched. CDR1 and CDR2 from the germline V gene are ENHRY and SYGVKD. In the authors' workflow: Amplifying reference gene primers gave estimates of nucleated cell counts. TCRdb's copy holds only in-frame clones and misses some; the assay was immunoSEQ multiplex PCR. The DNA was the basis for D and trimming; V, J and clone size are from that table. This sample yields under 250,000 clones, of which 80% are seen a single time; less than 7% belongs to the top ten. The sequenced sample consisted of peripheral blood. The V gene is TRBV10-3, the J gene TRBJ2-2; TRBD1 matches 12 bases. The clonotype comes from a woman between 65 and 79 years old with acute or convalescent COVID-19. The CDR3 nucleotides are TGTGCCATCACTGGGACAGGGGGCGGCACCGGGGAGCTGTTTTTT. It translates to CAITGTGGGTGELFF.